This TCR beta chain was retrieved from a study of T cell responses to AZD1222 COVID-19 vaccine. Notes on the study in general: Across spike, vaccine-associated CD4 TCRs were found, dominant at 160-218 and 743-854. The donor group comprised mostly white British people and more females; the analysis possibly underestimated clonal diversity. Reports say nearly half of spike-specific TCRs go after unmutated variant regions. Of the AZD1222 recipients, only 6 or 7 were seropositive at baseline.

Sequenced by immunoSEQ multiplex PCR; TCRdb stores in-frame clones only, minus some. The repertoire holds around 80,000 clones, 70% to 90% seen once, with under 11% in the top ten. The germline gives CDR1 LGHDT, CDR2 YNNKEL (reference sequence). Trimming shortened V by 0 bases and J by 1 base, and 9 bases separated the two germline ends. The CDR3 sequence is 15 residues long. As concerns this clone: The antigen remains unidentified.

This TCR was sampled from an adult who received the AZD1222 COVID-19 vaccine. The rearrangement joins TRBV3-1 (or the pseudogene TRBV3-2) to TRBJ1-1; D gene ambiguous. Here the sequenced sample was peripheral blood, taken 28 days after the second AZD1222 dose. The CDR3 region is CASSQDNPWNTEAFF. The CDR3 DNA follows: TGTGCCAGCAGCCAAGATAATCCCTGGAACACTGAAGCTTTCTTT.